This paragraph covers one TCR beta chain sequence. V was pared by 5 bases and J by 5 bases, with 14 bases between. The germline V gene encodes CDR1 SGHTA and CDR2 FQGNSA. The CDR3 loop spans 14 amino acids. This sample is drawn from a study of blood T cell repertoires in COVID-19. Per the original methods: The authors estimated nucleated cell counts from reference gene primer amplification. The data were produced by immunoSEQ multiplex PCR, yet TCRdb's version contains in-frame clones alone and is incomplete. V and J calls and clone size follow that table, whereas D and trimming were derived from the DNA. There are over 150,000 clones in the sample; roughly four fifths occur only once, and approximately 8% lies in the top ten.

Sequenced: peripheral blood. This TCR was sampled from a woman in her seventies with COVID-19, enrolled during active disease. The chain combines TRBV7-2 with TRBJ2-3, with D possibly matching TRBD1 (6 bases). The CDR3 sequence: CASSPPQQGDTQYF. CDR3 coding DNA: TGTGCCAGCAGCCCTCCCCAACAGGGAGATACGCAGTATTTT. The whole variable domain, remainder taken from reference TRBV7-2 and TRBJ2-3, is GAGVSQSPSNKVTEKGKDVELRCDPISGHTALYWYRQSLGQGLEFLIYFQGNSAPDKSGLPSDRFSAERTGGSVSTLTIQRTQQEDSAVYLCASSPPQQGDTQYFGPGTRLTVL.